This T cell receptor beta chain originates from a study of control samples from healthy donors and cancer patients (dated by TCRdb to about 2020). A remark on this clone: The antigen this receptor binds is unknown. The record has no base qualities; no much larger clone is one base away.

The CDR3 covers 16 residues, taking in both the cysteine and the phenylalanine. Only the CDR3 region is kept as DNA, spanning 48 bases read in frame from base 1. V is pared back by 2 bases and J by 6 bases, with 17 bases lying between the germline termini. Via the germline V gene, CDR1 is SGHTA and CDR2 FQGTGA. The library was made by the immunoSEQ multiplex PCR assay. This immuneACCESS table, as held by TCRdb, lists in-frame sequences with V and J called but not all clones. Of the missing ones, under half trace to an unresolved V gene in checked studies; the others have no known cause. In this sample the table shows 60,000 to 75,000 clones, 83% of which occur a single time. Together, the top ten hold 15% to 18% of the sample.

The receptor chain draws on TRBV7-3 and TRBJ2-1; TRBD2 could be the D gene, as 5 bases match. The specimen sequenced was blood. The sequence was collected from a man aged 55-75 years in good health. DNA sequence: TGTGCCAGCAGCTTATACGTCCCCCTAGCCAGCAATGAGCAGTTCTTC. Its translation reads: CASSLYVPLASNEQFF.